A single sample gave rise to the 26 T cell receptor beta chains below, sequenced in a study of Graves' ophthalmopathy and Graves' hyperthyroidism. Amplified TCR beta CDR3 regions were obtained using RNA transcripts as template. HTBI primers primed a first-round RT-PCR, and a second-round multiplex PCR followed. TCRdb analysed the multiplex PCR reads with MiXCR anew, one entry per CDR3 protein. The sample holds approximately 330,000 distinct CDR3 sequences, roughly 16% seen once. Sequences were obtained from peripheral blood. Source of these receptors: an adult man with Graves' ophthalmopathy.

V and J are TRBV28 and TRBJ2-7, with 7 bases that match TRBD1. V lost 6 bases and J lost 6; bases outside the gene matches: 11. This CDR3 is 14 amino acids long. Germline CDR1 reads MDHEN; CDR2 reads SYDVKM. The CDR3 DNA reads as TGTGCCAGCAGCAGAGGGACAGCTGCTGGCGAGCAGTACTTC. It is translated as CASSRGTAAGEQYF.

This clonotype has ten or more counts. The rearrangement joins TRBV6-5 to TRBJ2-7; D is tentatively TRBD1 or TRBD2 (5 bases each). The V gene lost 6 bases and the J gene lost 0 bases, with 15 bases spanning the gap. There are 15 residues in the CDR3. Germline V gene lookup returns CDR1 MNHEY and CDR2 SVGAGI. The CDR3 reads CASRYRDDLSYEQYF. In DNA, the CDR3 is TGTGCCAGCAGGTACCGGGACGACCTCTCCTACGAGCAGTACTTC.

This clonotype was counted many times. The chain carries TRBV30 and TRBJ2-2, with D hard to call. The CDR3 contains 15 residues. Germline V gene data show CDR1 as GTSNPN and CDR2 as SVGIG (reference sequence). Deletions cut 0 bases from V and 7 bases from J, with 15 bases between. The CDR3 protein is CAWSVVSGWGGELFF. CDR3 coding DNA: TGTGCCTGGAGTGTAGTGAGTGGATGGGGCGGGGAGCTGTTTTTT.

This clonotype was found many times. The chain uses TRBV6-1 and TRBJ2-7, with D tentatively TRBD1 (7 bases). The germline V gene has CDR1 MNHNS and CDR2 SASEGT. The V end was cut by 5 bases, the J end by 0 bases, with 11 bases between. The CDR3 covers 14 residues. CDR3 in amino acids: CASSRGTDSYEQYF. CDR3 bases: TGTGCCAGCAGTCGCGGGACAGACTCCTACGAGCAGTACTTC.

This clonotype was found many times. The chain uses TRBV30 and TRBJ2-7; D tentatively reads TRBD1 or TRBD2 (5 bases each). The CDR3 is made up of 16 amino acids. Trimming shortened V by 7 bases and J by 2 bases, and 24 bases separated the two germline ends. Germline V gene data show CDR1 as GTSNPN and CDR2 as SVGIG (reference sequence). This CDR3 is CASMYGVGTEPYEQYF. The CDR3 DNA sequence: TGTGCCTCTATGTATGGGGTCGGGACGGAGCCCTACGAGCAGTACTTC.

Ten or more counts support this clonotype. The chain couples TRBV12-3 or TRBV12-4 to TRBJ1-1; perhaps TRBD1 as D (5 bases). The CDR3 is 12 amino acids. Trimming cost V 6 bases and J 7 bases, with 12 bases left between them. The CDR3: CASSPGGGEAFF. The CDR3 nucleotides read TGTGCCAGCAGCCCGGGGGGGGGTGAAGCTTTCTTT.

This clonotype was counted ten times or more. V usage is TRBV29-1 and J usage is TRBJ2-5; D is possibly TRBD2 (6 bases). V lost 3 bases to trimming and J lost 1 base, with 18 bases between them. This CDR3 spans 16 amino acids. The germline CDR1 and CDR2 sequences are SQVTM and ANQGSEA. The CDR3 nucleotides read TGCAGCGTTGACGGGTTTGGCGGGATAAGCCAAGAGACCCAGTACTTC. Translating gives CSVDGFGGISQETQYF. The whole variable domain, filled in from reference TRBV29-1 and TRBJ2-5, reads SAVISQKPSRDICQRGTSLTIQCQVDSQVTMMFWYRQQPGQSLTLIATANQGSEATYESGFVIDKFPISRPNLTFSTLTVSNMSPEDSSIYLCSVDGFGGISQETQYFGPGTRLLVL.

This clonotype has more than one count but fewer than ten. CDR3 nucleotide sequence: TGTGCCAGCTCACCGGGACAGGGTCTTGCCGGGGAGCTGTTTTTT. Encoded protein: CASSPGQGLAGELFF. This chain joins TRBV18 and TRBJ2-2; 9 nucleotides agree with TRBD1. Germline CDR1 and CDR2: KGHSH and LQKENI. With 3 bases clipped from V and 6 bases from J, the junction kept 5 bases outside the gene matches. The CDR3 loop spans 15 amino acids. Full variable domain (outside the CDR3, taken from reference TRBV18 and TRBJ2-2): NAGVMQNPRHLVRRRGQEARLRCSPMKGHSHVYWYRQLPEEGLKFMVYLQKENIIDESGMPKERFSAEFPKEGPSILRIQQVVRGDSAAYFCASSPGQGLAGELFFGEGSRLTVL.

Many counts were recorded for this clonotype. The chain is built from TRBV7-3 and TRBJ2-2; 9 bases map to TRBD1. This CDR3 spans 16 amino acids. V was clipped by 5 bases and J by 4 bases; unmatched bases: 8. Germline CDR1 and CDR2: SGHTA and FQGTGA. The CDR3 DNA is TGTGCCAGCAGCCTAGTACAGGGGGCCATCACCGGGGAGCTGTTTTTT. It specifies CASSLVQGAITGELFF.

This clonotype was observed many times. The chain combines TRBV2 with TRBJ2-2; 10 nucleotides align to TRBD2. Germline CDR1 is SNHLY and CDR2 is FYNNEI. The CDR3 consists of 14 residues. Germline trimming cut 8 bases from V and 6 bases from J; bases unmatched to any gene: 6. The CDR3 sequence is CASGQSGGAGELFF. The CDR3 nucleotides read TGTGCCAGCGGTCAGAGCGGGGGGGCCGGGGAGCTGTTTTTT. Full variable domain (missing parts from reference TRBV2 and TRBJ2-2): EPEVTQTPSHQVTQMGQEVILRCVPISNHLYFYWYRQILGQKVEFLVSFYNNEISEKSEIFDDQFSVERPDGSNFTLKIRSTKLEDSAMYFCASGQSGGAGELFFGEGSRLTVL.

This clonotype was detected ten times or more. V usage is TRBV30 and J usage is TRBJ2-7, with D perhaps being TRBD1 or TRBD2 (5 bases each). The CDR3 contains 12 residues. Germline V gene lookup returns CDR1 GTSNPN and CDR2 SVGIG (reference sequence). V dropped 5 bases and J dropped 3 bases, with 11 bases sitting between them. For the CDR3, the DNA is TGTGCCTGGGGGACCGCCAACTACGAGCAGTACTTC. This gives the protein CAWGTANYEQYF.

This clonotype was recorded many times. V is TRBV6-2 or TRBV6-3 and J is TRBJ2-5, with TRBD1 matching over 9 bases. The germline CDR1 and CDR2 sequences are MNHEY and SVGEGT. V shed 6 bases, J shed 1 base, and the junction held 9 bases outside the gene matches. This CDR3 comprises 16 residues. The chain's CDR3 is CASSIGQGKVQETQYF. Here the CDR3 DNA reads TGTGCCAGCAGCATCGGACAGGGGAAAGTCCAAGAGACCCAGTACTTC.

J is TRBJ1-2 and V is TRBV6-1; 8 positions match TRBD1. J was trimmed by 8 bases and V by 1 base; bases with no gene match: 9. The length of the CDR3 is 15 residues. Per the germline V gene, CDR1 is MNHNS and CDR2 is SASEGT. The CDR3 region is CASSEVGQGAGGYTF. CDR3 DNA sequence: TGTGCCAGCAGTGAAGTAGGGCAGGGGGCAGGAGGCTACACCTTC.

This clonotype came up many times. The rearrangement links TRBV4-1 to TRBJ1-1, with D hard to call. The CDR3 loop spans 14 amino acids. Looked up from germline, CDR1 is MGHRA and CDR2 is YSYEKL. V lost 0 bases to trimming and J lost 6 bases, with 11 bases between them. CDR3 bases: TGCGCCAGCAGCCAAGACGATATCATCTCTGAAGCTTTCTTT. This translates into CASSQDDIISEAFF.

This clonotype has at least ten counts. The CDR3 protein is CASSYFSGVRNTGELFF. Here the CDR3 DNA reads TGTGCCAGCAGTTACTTTTCGGGAGTCCGGAACACCGGGGAGCTGTTTTTT. The rearrangement joins TRBV6-5 to TRBJ2-2; D is perhaps TRBD2 (6 bases). CDR3 size: 17 residues. V lost 1 base to trimming and J lost 1 base, with 13 bases between them. Germline V gene data show CDR1 as MNHEY and CDR2 as SVGAGI.

Many counts were recorded for this clonotype. The rearrangement joins TRBV20-1 to TRBJ2-5; 8 bases fit TRBD2. CDR1 DFQATT and CDR2 SNEGSKA come from the germline V gene (reference sequence). J lost 2 bases, V lost 5 bases, and 7 bases had no gene match. The CDR3 totals 14 residues. This CDR3 is CSAANPGGQETQYF. The CDR3 DNA sequence: TGCAGTGCTGCCAACCCGGGGGGGCAAGAGACCCAGTACTTC.

This clonotype occurred many times. The chain carries TRBV12-3 or TRBV12-4 and TRBJ2-7; D remains ambiguous. Trimming removed 3 bases at V and 2 bases at J, with 11 bases between. This CDR3 is built from 14 residues. The CDR3 DNA follows: TGTGCCAGCAGTTTCCGGATCACCCCCTACGAGCAGTACTTC. This translates into CASSFRITPYEQYF.

This clonotype was picked up many times. This chain joins TRBV12-3 or TRBV12-4 and TRBJ2-7; D not resolved. The ends were cut back, 3 bases at V and 7 bases at J, with 10 bases in the middle. The CDR3 is 12 amino acids. The CDR3 loop reads CASSFPPGEQYF. DNA of the CDR3: TGTGCCAGCAGTTTTCCCCCTGGGGAGCAGTACTTC.

At least ten counts were recorded for this clonotype. The genes are TRBV6-5 and TRBJ1-3; no clear D. The CDR3 totals 14 residues. From germline, CDR1 is MNHEY and CDR2 SVGAGI. The germline V and J ends were trimmed by 2 bases and 0 bases, with 5 bases remaining between them. CDR3 nucleotides: TGTGCCAGCAGTTACGGGGACTCTGGAAACACCATATATTTT. Its translation is CASSYGDSGNTIYF.

In its sample, this clonotype was seen many times. CDR3 in amino acids: CATSRVQRPDGGNIQYF. The CDR3 DNA sequence: TGTGCCACCAGCAGAGTCCAAAGGCCAGACGGGGGAAACATTCAGTACTTC. The chain combines TRBV15 with TRBJ2-4; a possible D gene is TRBD2 (6 bases). Germline loops: CDR1 LNHNV, CDR2 YYDKDF (reference sequence). The CDR3 has 17 residues. The V end lost 1 base, the J end lost 6 bases, and 19 bases lay between the germline ends.

Many counts were recorded for this clonotype. The junction differs from germline at one of its ends, possibly a read error. This chain uses TRBV6-4 with TRBJ1-5; TRBD1 matches 9 bases. The CDR3 has 18 amino acids. Germline assignment: CDR1 MRHNA and CDR2 SNTAGT. CDR3: CASRDLRLPGTGFQPQHF. DNA of the CDR3: TGTGCCAGCAGAGACTTAAGACTGCCCGGGACAGGGTTTCAGCCCCAGCATTTT.

The chain uses TRBV19 and TRBJ1-1; D possibly corresponds to TRBD1 (6 bases). The CDR3 is 14 amino acids. Germline CDR1 and CDR2: LNHDA and SQIVND (reference sequence). The V and J ends lost 5 bases and 7 bases respectively, with 17 bases between them. The chain's CDR3 is CASSPGQWVDEAFF. CDR3 sequence (DNA): TGTGCCAGTAGTCCTGGACAGTGGGTAGATGAAGCTTTCTTT.

The sample holds many counts of this clonotype. The chain joins TRBV6-2 or TRBV6-3 to TRBJ2-2; D gene ambiguous. The germline V gene has CDR1 MNHEY and CDR2 SVGEGT. This CDR3 contains 15 residues. V lost 0 bases and J 8 bases, leaving 13 bases between the germline ends. CDR3: CASSYSLELGGELFF. The CDR3 nucleotides are TGTGCCAGCAGTTACTCTTTGGAGCTAGGTGGGGAGCTGTTTTTT.

The chain has TRBV28 and TRBJ1-1, with D tentatively TRBD1 (5 bases). With 1 base removed from V and 1 base from J, the gap between germline ends came to 10 bases. This CDR3 comprises 15 residues. The germline V gene has CDR1 MDHEN and CDR2 SYDVKM. CDR3 in DNA: TGTGCCAGCAGTTTATTGGGGGATGAGAACACTGAAGCTTTCTTT. Its translation is CASSLLGDENTEAFF.

The table lists this clonotype with many counts. The chain links TRBV5-1 to TRBJ2-2; TRBD2 aligns across 12 bases. Unmatched junction bases numbered 7, after V lost 1 base and J lost 0 bases. Germline V gives CDR1 SGHRS, CDR2 YFSETQ. The CDR3 consists of 19 residues. CDR3 sequence (DNA): TGCGCCAGCAGCTTGAGGGCTAGCGGGGGGGCCGCGAACACCGGGGAGCTGTTTTTT. This translates into CASSLRASGGAANTGELFF.

This clonotype was counted ten times or more. The V call is TRBV10-3, the J call TRBJ1-2, with TRBD1 identical over 8 bases. This CDR3 has 14 amino acids. Looked up from germline, CDR1 is ENHRY and CDR2 is SYGVKD. V shed 8 bases, J shed 1 base, and the junction held 6 bases outside the gene matches. The CDR3 DNA sequence: TGTGCCATCGGGGGACAGGCCCTTAACTATGGCTACACCTTC. Its translation: CAIGGQALNYGYTF.